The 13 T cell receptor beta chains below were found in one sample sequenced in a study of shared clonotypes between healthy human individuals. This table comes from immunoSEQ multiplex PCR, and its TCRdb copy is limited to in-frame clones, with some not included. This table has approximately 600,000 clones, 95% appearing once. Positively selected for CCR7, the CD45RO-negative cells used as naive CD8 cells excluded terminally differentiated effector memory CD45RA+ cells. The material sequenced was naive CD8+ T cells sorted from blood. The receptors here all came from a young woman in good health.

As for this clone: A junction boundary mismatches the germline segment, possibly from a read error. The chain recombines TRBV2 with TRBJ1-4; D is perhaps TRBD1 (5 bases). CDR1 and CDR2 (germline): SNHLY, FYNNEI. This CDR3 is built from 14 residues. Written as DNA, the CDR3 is TGTGCCAGCAGCGAAGGACATCTTAATGAAAAACTGTTTTTT. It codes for CASSEGHLNEKLFF.

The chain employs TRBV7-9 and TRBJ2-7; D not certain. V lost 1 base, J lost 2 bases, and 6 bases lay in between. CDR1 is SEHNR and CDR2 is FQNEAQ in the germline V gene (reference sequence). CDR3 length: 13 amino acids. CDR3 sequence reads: CASSLDLTYEQYF. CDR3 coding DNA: TGTGCCAGCAGCTTAGATTTAACCTACGAGCAGTACTTC.

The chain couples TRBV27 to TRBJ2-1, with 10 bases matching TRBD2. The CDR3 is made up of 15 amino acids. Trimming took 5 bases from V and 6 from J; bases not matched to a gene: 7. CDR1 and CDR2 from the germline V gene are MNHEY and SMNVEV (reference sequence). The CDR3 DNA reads TGTGCCAGCAGTCCCGGGACTAGCGCCAGCAATGAGCAGTTCTTC. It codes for CASSPGTSASNEQFF.

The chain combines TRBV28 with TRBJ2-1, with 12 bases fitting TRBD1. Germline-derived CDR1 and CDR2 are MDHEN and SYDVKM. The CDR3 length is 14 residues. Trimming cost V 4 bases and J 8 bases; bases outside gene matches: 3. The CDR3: CASSSGQGADEQFF. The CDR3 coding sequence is TGTGCCAGCAGTTCGGGACAGGGGGCCGATGAGCAGTTCTTC.

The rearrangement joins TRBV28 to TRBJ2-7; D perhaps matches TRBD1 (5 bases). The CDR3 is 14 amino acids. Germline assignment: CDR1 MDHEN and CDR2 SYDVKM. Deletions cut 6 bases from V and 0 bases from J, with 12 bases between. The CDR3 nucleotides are TGTGCCAGCAGCCCCTCGACAGTCTCCTACGAGCAGTACTTC. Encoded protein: CASSPSTVSYEQYF.

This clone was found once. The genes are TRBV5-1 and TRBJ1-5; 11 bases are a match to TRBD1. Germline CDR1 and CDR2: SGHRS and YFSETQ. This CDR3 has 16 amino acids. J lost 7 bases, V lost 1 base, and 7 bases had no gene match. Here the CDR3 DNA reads TGCGCCAGCAGCTTGTCCCGGGACAGGGGGGAGCAGCCCCAGCATTTT. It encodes CASSLSRDRGEQPQHF.

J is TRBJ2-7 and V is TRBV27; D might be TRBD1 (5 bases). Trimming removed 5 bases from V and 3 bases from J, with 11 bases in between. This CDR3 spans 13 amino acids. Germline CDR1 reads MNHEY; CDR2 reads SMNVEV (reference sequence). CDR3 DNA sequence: TGTGCCAGCAGTGAAGGGGAACGCTACGAGCAGTACTTC. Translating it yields CASSEGERYEQYF.

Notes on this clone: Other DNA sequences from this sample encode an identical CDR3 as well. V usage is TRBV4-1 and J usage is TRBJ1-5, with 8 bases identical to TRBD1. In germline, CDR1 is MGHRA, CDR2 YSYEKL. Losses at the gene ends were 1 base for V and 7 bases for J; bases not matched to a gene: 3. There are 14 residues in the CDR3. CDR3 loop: CASSQGQGIQPQHF. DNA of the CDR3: TGCGCCAGCAGCCAAGGACAGGGGATCCAGCCCCAGCATTTT.

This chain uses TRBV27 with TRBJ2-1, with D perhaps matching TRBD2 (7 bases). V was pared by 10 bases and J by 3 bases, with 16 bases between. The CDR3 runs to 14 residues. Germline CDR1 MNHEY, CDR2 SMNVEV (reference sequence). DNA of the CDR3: TGTGCCACAAGTCAGGGGACTATCTACAATGAGCAGTTCTTC. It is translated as CATSQGTIYNEQFF.

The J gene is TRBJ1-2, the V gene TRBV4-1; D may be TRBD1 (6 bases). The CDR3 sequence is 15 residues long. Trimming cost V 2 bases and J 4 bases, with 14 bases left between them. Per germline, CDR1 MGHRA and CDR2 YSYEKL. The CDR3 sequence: CASSQSTGSFYGYTF. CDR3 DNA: TGCGCCAGCAGCCAATCGACAGGTTCATTCTATGGCTACACCTTC.

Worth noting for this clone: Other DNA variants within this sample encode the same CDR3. CDR3: CASSSTSGSSYEQYF. CDR3 bases: TGTGCCAGCAGCTCCACTAGCGGTAGCTCCTACGAGCAGTACTTC. The rearrangement uses TRBV4-2 and TRBJ2-7; 8 positions match TRBD2. CDR1 is LGHNA and CDR2 is YNFKEQ in the germline V gene. The CDR3 has 15 residues. With 5 bases clipped from V and 0 bases from J, the junction kept 6 bases outside the gene matches.

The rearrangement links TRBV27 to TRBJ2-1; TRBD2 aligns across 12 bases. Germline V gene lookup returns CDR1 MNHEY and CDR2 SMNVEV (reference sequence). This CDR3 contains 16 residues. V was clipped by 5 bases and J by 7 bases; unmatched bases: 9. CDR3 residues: CASSARLAGEGNEQFF. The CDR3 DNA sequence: TGTGCCAGCAGTGCGCGACTAGCGGGAGAAGGGAATGAGCAGTTCTTC.

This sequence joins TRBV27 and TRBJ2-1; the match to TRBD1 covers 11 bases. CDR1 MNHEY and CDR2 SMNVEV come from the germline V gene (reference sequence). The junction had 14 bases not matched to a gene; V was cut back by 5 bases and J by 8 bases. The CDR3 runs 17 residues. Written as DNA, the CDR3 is TGTGCCAGCAGTCCCTGGGTTTTGCGGACAGGGGGCTATGAGCAGTTCTTC. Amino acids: CASSPWVLRTGGYEQFF.